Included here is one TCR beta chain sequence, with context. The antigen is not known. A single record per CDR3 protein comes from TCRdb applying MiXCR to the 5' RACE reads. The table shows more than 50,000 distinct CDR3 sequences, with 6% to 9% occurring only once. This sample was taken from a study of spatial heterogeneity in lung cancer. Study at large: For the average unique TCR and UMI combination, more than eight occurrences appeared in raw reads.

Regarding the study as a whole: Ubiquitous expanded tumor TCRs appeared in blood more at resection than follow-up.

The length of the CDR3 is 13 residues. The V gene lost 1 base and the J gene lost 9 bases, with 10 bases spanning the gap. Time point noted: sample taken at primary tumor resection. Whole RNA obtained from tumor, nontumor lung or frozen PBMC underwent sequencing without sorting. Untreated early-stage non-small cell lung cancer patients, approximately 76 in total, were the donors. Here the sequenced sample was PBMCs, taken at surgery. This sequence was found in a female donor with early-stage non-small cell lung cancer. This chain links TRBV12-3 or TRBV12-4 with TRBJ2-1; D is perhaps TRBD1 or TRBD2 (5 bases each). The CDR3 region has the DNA TGTGCCAGCAGTTTAGGGGGGAGTGGTGAGCAGTTCTTC. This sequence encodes CASSLGGSGEQFF.